A single sample gave rise to the 29 T cell receptor beta chains below, sequenced in a study of breast tumors, draining lymph nodes, adjacent tissues. Samples came from axillary lymph nodes draining the breast cancer. TCRdb re-derived calls from the multiplex PCR reads in MiXCR, one entry per CDR3 protein. This table has 200,000 or so distinct CDR3 sequences, about 32% appearing once. The specimen sequenced was axillary lymph node tissue. The receptor set was obtained from a female donor with breast cancer. Some clones in this sample may be carry-over from other donors' samples.

This clonotype has a count of ten or more. Written as DNA, the CDR3 is TGTGCCAGCAGCACCCGACAGGGAGCGTTGGGCTCTGGAAACACCATATATTTT. This sequence encodes CASSTRQGALGSGNTIYF. The chain uses TRBV5-8 and TRBJ1-3; the match to TRBD1 covers 7 bases. After removal of 4 bases from V and 0 bases from J, the junction contained 13 bases not matched to a gene. CDR3 length equals 18 residues. CDR1 is SGHTS, CDR2 YDEGEE, per germline.

The V and J genes are TRBV5-1 and TRBJ2-3, with 10 bases fitting TRBD2. The CDR3 has 15 residues. The ends lost 9 bases at V and 5 bases at J; junction bases unmatched: 12. Per germline, CDR1 SGHRS and CDR2 YFSETQ. The CDR3 DNA reads as TGCGCCACCATGGACTATAGCGGGGGGAGAGATACGCAGTATTTT. As protein: CATMDYSGGRDTQYF.

This clonotype was detected many times. The genes are TRBV20-1 and TRBJ2-7, with 13 bases aligning to TRBD2. The CDR3 has 16 amino acids. Germline values: CDR1 DFQATT, CDR2 SNEGSKA (reference sequence). The V segment lost 5 bases and the J segment 5 bases; nucleotides outside the gene matches: 12. In DNA, the CDR3 is TGCAGTGCTCGGACTAGCGGGAGAGGGGCGGAAAACGAGCAGTACTTC. It encodes CSARTSGRGAENEQYF.

This clonotype was counted at least ten times. J is TRBJ1-6 and V is TRBV5-1; D call uncertain. The V end was cut by 0 bases, the J end by 5 bases, with 9 bases between. CDR3 size: 15 residues. Germline V gene sequence: CDR1 SGHRS, CDR2 YFSETQ. The CDR3 loop reads CASSLATLDNSPLHF. CDR3 in DNA: TGCGCCAGCAGCTTGGCGACACTCGATAATTCACCCCTCCACTTT.

The sample holds many counts of this clonotype. The genes are TRBV15 and TRBJ2-7, with 8 bases lining up with TRBD2. The CDR3 contains 14 residues. In germline, CDR1 is LNHNV, CDR2 YYDKDF (reference sequence). With 1 base clipped from V and 7 bases from J, the junction kept 6 bases outside the gene matches. This chain's CDR3 is CATSRGRGALEQYF. In DNA, the CDR3 is TGTGCCACCAGCAGAGGGCGGGGGGCGCTGGAGCAGTACTTC.

This clonotype was seen a few times. This chain joins TRBV10-1 and TRBJ1-2; possibly TRBD1 for D (6 bases). This CDR3 contains 16 residues. Germline CDR1 reads WNHNN; CDR2 reads SYGVQD (reference sequence). V was clipped by 9 bases and J by 6 bases, with 26 bases between them. CDR3 loop: CASPIRGGSAIDGYTF. The DNA for the CDR3 is TGCGCCAGTCCAATCAGGGGAGGGTCCGCTATAGATGGCTACACCTTC.

This clonotype is a singleton in its sample. This chain uses TRBV19 with TRBJ2-7; unclear D gene. From germline, CDR1 is LNHDA and CDR2 SQIVND (reference sequence). Trimming took 8 bases from V and 4 from J, leaving 9 bases between them. This CDR3 spans 11 amino acids. The CDR3 nucleotides read TGTGCCAGTGGGTCGAAGTACGAGCAGTACTTC. This sequence encodes CASGSKYEQYF. The full variable domain, completed using reference TRBV19 and TRBJ2-7, is DGGITQSPKYLFRKEGQNVTLSCEQNLNHDAMYWYRQDPGQGLRLIYYSQIVNDFQKGDIAEGYSVSREKKESFPLTVTSAQKNPTAFYLCASGSKYEQYFGPGTRLTVT.

In regard to this clonotype: An end of the junction differs from the germline gene, which may be a read error. The gene calls are TRBV12-5 and TRBJ2-3; D uncertain. The CDR3 is 15 residues long. Germline CDR1 and CDR2: LGHNT and FRNRAP. CDR3 in amino acids: CASGSHSLTTDTRYF. The CDR3 nucleotides are TGTGCTAGTGGTTCTCACTCCTTAACCACAGATACGCGGTATTTT.

This clonotype was observed a few times. A single base separates this from a much larger clone, so it may be a read error. V gene TRBV5-1 combines with J gene TRBJ2-1; D is uncertain. Germline V gene lookup returns CDR1 SGHRS and CDR2 YFSETQ. The CDR3 covers 12 residues. Trimming cost V 2 bases and J 12 bases, with 12 bases left between them. CDR3 sequence (DNA): TGCGCCAGCAGCTTTCATGGCGATGGGCAGTTCTTC. This encodes CASSFHGDGQFF.

The chain links TRBV10-3 to TRBJ1-3, with D perhaps TRBD1 (5 bases). The length of the CDR3 is 14 residues. The ends were cut back, 3 bases at V and 3 bases at J, with 9 bases in the middle. Germline V gene data show CDR1 as ENHRY and CDR2 as SYGVKD. This chain's CDR3 is CAISDSGHGNTIYF. CDR3 nucleotide sequence: TGTGCCATCAGTGATTCAGGGCATGGAAACACCATATATTTT.

Turning to this clonotype: Mismatch with germline at one junction end may stem from a read error. This sequence joins TRBV5-4 and TRBJ2-1, with a tentative D call TRBD1 (5 bases). CDR1 is SGHNT and CDR2 is YYREEE in the germline V gene (reference sequence). This CDR3 is 15 amino acids long. CDR3 residues: CASSLDMPTENEQLF. Written as DNA, the CDR3 is TGTGCCAGCAGCCTGGACATGCCCACGGAAAATGAGCAGCTCTTC.

This clonotype was picked up many times. The chain is built from TRBV20-1 and TRBJ2-3, with TRBD2 matching 7 bases. Germline CDR1 reads DFQATT; CDR2 reads SNEGSKA (reference sequence). Trimming removed 2 bases from V and 6 bases from J; junction bases left unmatched: 11. CDR3 size: 15 residues. CDR3 bases: TGCAGTGCTAGACGTTTGGGGGGGGATACGGATACGCAGTATTTT. Its protein product is CSARRLGGDTDTQYF.

This clonotype was observed a handful of times. A single base separates this from a much larger clone, so it may be a read error. This CDR3 fails to terminate in the conserved phenylalanine or tryptophan, so it likely reflects a read error. The genes are TRBV19 and TRBJ2-3; D might be TRBD1 (6 bases). The CDR3 is 16 amino acids. The V gene's germline CDR1 is LNHDA and CDR2 SQIVND (reference sequence). The V end was cut by 6 bases, the J end by 3 bases, with 19 bases between. The CDR3 spells CASRKITGRGTDTQYS. In DNA form, the CDR3 reads TGTGCCAGTAGAAAAATTACAGGGAGAGGGACAGATACGCAGTATTCT.

The chain combines TRBV27 with TRBJ2-5, with D perhaps matching TRBD2 (6 bases). The germline V gene encodes CDR1 MNHEY and CDR2 SMNVEV (reference sequence). V lost 7 bases, J lost 3 bases, and 21 bases lay in between. The CDR3 sequence is 16 residues long. Here the CDR3 reads CASTWLLATGEETQYF. The CDR3 bases are TGTGCCAGCACCTGGCTTCTAGCGACGGGTGAAGAGACCCAGTACTTC.

In its sample, this clonotype was seen many times. This rearrangement joins TRBV2 to TRBJ1-5; D not certain. The V end was cut by 2 bases, the J end by 0 bases, with 11 bases between. Looked up from germline, CDR1 is SNHLY and CDR2 is FYNNEI. The CDR3 extends over 16 amino acids. CDR3 DNA sequence: TGTGCCAGCAGTGAACCGGAGCGTTATAGCAATCAGCCCCAGCATTTT. Residues: CASSEPERYSNQPQHF.

Concerning this clonotype: A much larger clone lies a single base off, so this may be a read error. This chain connects TRBV5-1 to TRBJ1-2; D gene uncertain. V was trimmed by 1 base and J by 8 bases, leaving 15 bases between them. Germline V gene sequence: CDR1 SGHRS, CDR2 YFSETQ. There are 14 residues in the CDR3. The chain's CDR3 is CASSLKYKPAGYTF. CDR3 sequence (DNA): TGCGCCAGCAGCTTGAAATACAAGCCAGCAGGCTACACCTTC. Together with reference TRBV5-1 and TRBJ1-2, the CDR3 gives the full variable domain: KAGVTQTPRYLIKTRGQQVTLSCSPISGHRSVSWYQQTPGQGLQFLFEYFSETQRNKGNFPGRFSGRQFSNSRSEMNVSTLELGDSALYLCASSLKYKPAGYTFGSGTRLTVV.

This clonotype was picked up many times. The V gene is TRBV7-9, the J gene TRBJ2-5; perhaps TRBD1 as D (6 bases). Germline CDR1 reads SEHNR; CDR2 reads FQNEAQ (reference sequence). CDR3 length equals 13 residues. V was pared by 5 bases and J by 5 bases, with 12 bases between. The CDR3 sequence is CASSIRGRETQYF. The CDR3 nucleotides read TGTGCCAGCAGCATCAGGGGAAGGGAGACCCAGTACTTC.

This clonotype was recorded a few times. At one end, the junction sequence differs from germline, possibly due to a read error. The gene calls are TRBV6-5 and TRBJ2-7; 7 bases align to TRBD1. This CDR3 comprises 14 residues. The V gene's germline CDR1 is MNHEY and CDR2 SVGAGI. CDR3 sequence reads: CASSHSTGSYEQYF. CDR3 in DNA: TGTGCCAGCAGTCACTCGACAGGGTCTTACGAGCAGTACTTC.

In its sample, this clonotype was seen a few times. One base away lies a much larger clone, so this may be a sequencing read error. The genes are TRBV20-1 and TRBJ2-3; D is perhaps TRBD1 (5 bases). Trimming stripped 3 bases from V and 4 bases from J, with 17 bases between. The CDR3 covers 15 residues. Germline-derived CDR1 and CDR2 are DFQATT and SNEGSKA (reference sequence). The CDR3: CSASRWGDLADTQYF. The CDR3 nucleotides are TGCAGTGCTAGTCGGTGGGGCGACCTTGCAGATACGCAGTATTTT.

This clonotype was found many times. The chain couples TRBV3-1 to TRBJ2-3, with TRBD2 identical over 7 bases. The CDR3 runs to 13 residues. The germline CDR1 and CDR2 sequences are LGHDT and YNNKEL (reference sequence). The J segment lost 6 bases and the V segment lost 2 bases, leaving 2 bases of the junction unmatched. The CDR3 is CASSQQGGDTQYF. As DNA, the CDR3 is TGTGCCAGCAGCCAACAGGGAGGGGATACGCAGTATTTT.

With respect to this clonotype: Since a much larger clone is just one base distant, this may be a read error. This CDR3 reads CTSSLGFRNEQFF. As DNA, the CDR3 is TGTACTAGCAGCTTAGGGTTTAGGAATGAGCAGTTCTTC. The chain employs TRBV7-7 and TRBJ2-1; possibly TRBD2 for D (6 bases). The CDR3 is 13 amino acids. Looked up from germline, CDR1 is SSHAT and CDR2 is FNYEAQ (reference sequence).

This clonotype was counted at least ten times. The genes are TRBV7-9 and TRBJ2-7, with 8 bases that match TRBD1. Germline V CDR1 and CDR2: SEHNR, FQNEAQ (reference sequence). V was pared by 6 bases and J by 3 bases, with 13 bases of the junction left unmatched. The CDR3 is made up of 16 amino acids. The CDR3 coding sequence is TGTGCCAGCAGTCAAGATCAGGGGGCCTCAAACTACGAGCAGTACTTC. This codes for CASSQDQGASNYEQYF.

The V gene is TRBV30, the J gene TRBJ1-4; D is possibly TRBD1 (5 bases). CDR3 length: 17 amino acids. The germline V and J ends were trimmed by 3 bases and 3 bases, with 20 bases remaining between them. Per the germline V gene, CDR1 is GTSNPN and CDR2 is SVGIG (reference sequence). The chain's CDR3 is CAWSLGRREGANEKLFF. The CDR3 DNA reads TGTGCCTGGAGCCTGGGACGCCGAGAGGGCGCTAATGAAAAACTGTTTTTT.

This clonotype has at least ten counts. The chain recombines TRBV9 with TRBJ2-1, with 8 nucleotides matching TRBD2. The trim removed 4 bases at V and 3 bases at J, leaving 9 bases unmatched. Germline CDR1 reads SGDLS; CDR2 reads YYNGEE. The CDR3 loop spans 16 amino acids. The CDR3 protein is CASSQAGARYYNEQFF. The DNA of the CDR3 is TGTGCCAGCAGCCAAGCGGGAGCCCGTTACTACAATGAGCAGTTCTTC. Using reference TRBV9 and TRBJ2-1 for the parts outside the CDR3, the full variable domain is DSGVTQTPKHLITATGQRVTLRCSPRSGDLSVYWYQQSLDQGLQFLIQYYNGEERAKGNILERFSAQQFPDLHSELNLSSLELGDSALYFCASSQAGARYYNEQFFGPGTRLTVL.

With respect to this clonotype: With a much larger clone just one base away, this may be a read error. V and J are TRBV9 and TRBJ2-7; no definite D call. CDR1 and CDR2 from the germline V gene are SGDLS and YYNGEE. The CDR3 has 15 residues. The CDR3 reads CASSVGAARTYEPYF. As DNA, the CDR3 is TGTGCCAGCAGCGTAGGGGCAGCCCGGACCTACGAGCCGTACTTC. Combining the CDR3 with reference TRBV9 and TRBJ2-7 gives the whole variable domain DSGVTQTPKHLITATGQRVTLRCSPRSGDLSVYWYQQSLDQGLQFLIQYYNGEERAKGNILERFSAQQFPDLHSELNLSSLELGDSALYFCASSVGAARTYEPYFGPGTRLTVT.

The chain couples TRBV14 to TRBJ2-5, with TRBD1 as a possible D gene (5 bases). Germline V gives CDR1 SGHDN, CDR2 FVKESK. This CDR3 is 15 amino acids long. V was cut by 1 base and J by 13 bases, with 22 bases left in between. CDR3 protein: CASSQARVLRGAPYF. In DNA form, the CDR3 reads TGTGCCAGCAGCCAAGCCCGGGTTCTCCGTGGGGCCCCGTACTTC.

As to this clonotype: Possible read error: a much larger clone is one base away. The chain links TRBV7-6 to TRBJ2-6, with 8 bases identical to TRBD1. The CDR3 is made up of 19 amino acids. Germline assignment: CDR1 SGHVS and CDR2 FNYEAQ. Germline trimming cut 3 bases from V and 8 bases from J; bases unmatched to any gene: 18. The CDR3 bases are TGTGCCAGCAGCTTGGGGTTAGGGCAGGACAGGGAAGGGCCCAACGTCCTGACTTTC. Protein product: CASSLGLGQDREGPNVLTF.

This clonotype was recorded at least ten times. The rearrangement links TRBV5-4 to TRBJ2-3, with D perhaps TRBD1 or TRBD2 (5 bases each). CDR1 is SGHNT, CDR2 YYREEE, per germline (reference sequence). The ends were cut back, 4 bases at V and 0 bases at J, with 12 bases in the middle. The CDR3 is made up of 15 amino acids. The CDR3 loop is CASSPGLVSTDTQYF. The CDR3 DNA reads TGTGCCAGCAGCCCGGGGCTCGTAAGCACAGATACGCAGTATTTT. The whole variable domain, filled in from reference TRBV5-4 and TRBJ2-3, reads ETGVTQSPTHLIKTRGQQVTLRCSSQSGHNTVSWYQQALGQGPQFIFQYYREEENGRGNFPPRFSGLQFPNYSSELNVNALELDDSALYLCASSPGLVSTDTQYFGPGTRLTVL.

This clonotype turned up a few times. This could be a read error, since a much larger clone is one nucleotide away. This chain links TRBV20-1 with TRBJ2-5, with TRBD2 as a possible D gene (6 bases). Germline V gives CDR1 DFQATT, CDR2 SNEGSKA (reference sequence). CDR3 length: 14 amino acids. DNA for the CDR3: TGCAGTGCTAGGGCGGGACGCTATCAAGCGACCCAGTACTTC. Translated: CSARAGRYQATQYF.